The rows below give T cell receptor beta chains drawn from one sample of a study of regulatory T cells in long-lasting Graves disease. TCRdb processed the multiplex PCR reads anew with MiXCR; each CDR3 protein has one entry. The sample records a few hundred thousand distinct CDR3 sequences, 16% being singletons. These same data were also listed under a study on T cells in Graves' hyperthyroidism and ophthalmopathy.

The material sequenced was peripheral blood mononuclear cells (PBMCs), taken at new diagnosis, from a patient treated with antithyroid drugs. These receptors came from a man aged 40-55 years with Graves disease. CDR3s include the opening cysteine and the closing phenylalanine or tryptophan. The D gene is left open where the match is weak. Clone sizes are given selectively: once, few, many, or a class where the clone is expanded.

>many|TRBD1|TRBJ2-7|TRBV6-1
CASRNHRDSGTGEQYF
TGTGCCAGCAGAAATCACCGGGACAGTGGAACGGGCGAGCAGTACTTC
>-|-|TRBJ2-5|TRBV7-9
CASGPGGEETQYF
TGTGCCAGCGGCCCGGGCGGTGAAGAGACCCAGTACTTC
>few|-|TRBJ1-1|TRBV12-3/TRBV12-4
CASSTEMNTEAFF
TGTGCCAGCAGCACAGAGATGAACACTGAAGCTTTCTTT
>many|TRBD1|TRBJ1-2|TRBV5-1
CASSRTGGFGYTF
TGCGCCAGCAGCAGAACAGGGGGTTTTGGCTACACCTTC
>many|-|TRBJ1-1|TRBV5-1
CASTKREGMNTEAFF
TGCGCCAGCACCAAGCGGGAAGGAATGAACACTGAAGCTTTCTTT
>-|TRBD2|TRBJ2-1|TRBV7-2
CAGRRTSLLDEQFF
TGTGCCGGTCGTCGGACTAGCCTACTGGATGAGCAGTTCTTC
>many|-|TRBJ1-1|TRBV28
CASSPGGRSTEAFF
TGTGCCAGCAGCCCGGGGGGGCGGAGCACTGAAGCTTTCTTT
>many|-|TRBJ2-6|TRBV28
CATGTPLSGANVLTF
TGTGCCACGGGGACGCCTCTGTCCGGGGCCAACGTCCTGACTTTC
>many|-|TRBJ2-2|TRBV6-2/TRBV6-3
CASISPFIGELFF
TGTGCCAGCATTAGCCCTTTTATCGGGGAGCTGTTTTTT
>many|-|TRBJ2-5|TRBV18
CASSPPLGSRGGETQYF
TGTGCCAGCTCACCACCGTTGGGCTCCCGGGGAGGAGAGACCCAGTACTTC
>many|-|TRBJ1-6|TRBV2
CASTPLREGGSPLHF
TGTGCCAGCACCCCCCTGCGGGAGGGTGGCTCACCCCTCCACTTT
>many|TRBD1|TRBJ2-3|TRBV6-1
CASSETGHTDTQYF
TGTGCCAGCAGTGAGACAGGGCACACAGATACGCAGTATTTT
>-|-|TRBJ1-5|TRBV3-1
CASSQGELGGHQPQHF
TGTGCCAGCAGCCAAGGGGAACTGGGGGGGCATCAGCCCCAGCATTTT
>-|-|TRBJ1-5|TRBV18
CASSRSGDSNQPQHF
TGTGCCAGCTCACGCAGCGGGGATAGCAATCAGCCCCAGCATTTT
>-|-|TRBJ1-5|TRBV20-1
CSARDRQGNQPQHF
TGCAGTGCTAGAGATCGGCAGGGCAATCAGCCCCAGCATTTT
>many|-|TRBJ2-3|TRBV28
CASSFYIDTQYF
TGTGCCAGCAGTTTTTATATCGATACGCAGTATTTT
>-|-|TRBJ2-3|TRBV6-8
CASSYDGTDTQYF
TGTGCCAGCAGTTACGACGGCACAGATACGCAGTATTTT
>few|-|TRBJ2-1|TRBV12-3/TRBV12-4
CASSDSSNLEQFF
TGTGCCAGCTCGGACAGCTCTAATCTAGAGCAGTTCTTC
>-|TRBD1|TRBJ2-6|TRBV20-1
CSARIILGQGKSGANVLTF
TGCAGTGCTAGAATAATCCTCGGACAGGGAAAATCTGGGGCCAACGTCCTGACTTTC
>few|-|TRBJ2-1|TRBV20-1
CSARDPSFYNEQFF
TGCAGTGCTAGAGATCCCTCTTTCTACAATGAGCAGTTCTTC
>many|TRBD2|TRBJ2-3|TRBV5-1
CASSLGSLAGGITDTQYF
TGCGCCAGCAGCTTGGGTTCGCTAGCGGGGGGCATCACAGATACGCAGTATTTT
>many|-|TRBJ2-7|TRBV3-1
CASSQGRDTEQYF
TGTGCCAGCAGCCAAGGCCGGGACACGGAGCAGTACTTC
>-|TRBD1|TRBJ2-3|TRBV20-1
CSSTGGRGDTQYF
TGCAGTTCCACAGGGGGCCGGGGGGATACGCAGTATTTT
>few|-|TRBJ2-2|TRBV20-1
CSAMDSSTGELFF
TGCAGTGCTATGGACAGTTCGACCGGGGAGCTGTTTTTT
>many|-|TRBJ2-5|TRBV2
CASSDRQGRGETQYF
TGTGCCAGCAGTGATCGACAAGGCCGGGGAGAGACCCAGTACTTC
>few|-|TRBJ1-4|TRBV18
CASSPTGGGTNEKLFF
TGTGCCAGCTCACCAACTGGGGGCGGAACTAATGAAAAACTGTTTTTT
>-|-|TRBJ1-5|TRBV10-3
CAISRGGEQPQHF
TGTGCCATCAGTCGAGGAGGGGAACAGCCCCAGCATTTT
>many|-|TRBJ1-6|TRBV6-1
CASSDVGNSPLHF
TGTGCCAGCAGTGATGTGGGGAACTCACCCCTCCACTTT
>many|TRBD2|TRBJ2-7|TRBV5-1
CASSYEPGGDEQYF
TGCGCCAGCAGCTACGAGCCGGGGGGTGACGAGCAGTACTTC
>many|TRBD1|TRBJ2-2|TRBV4-1
CASSSGRDRRYIGELFF
TGCGCCAGCAGCAGCGGCAGGGACAGGAGATATATCGGGGAGCTGTTTTTT
>few|-|TRBJ2-1|TRBV5-5
CASSLEGEQFF
TGTGCCAGCAGTTTGGAGGGGGAGCAGTTCTTC
>-|TRBD2|TRBJ2-2|TRBV12-3/TRBV12-4
CASSSQGRLAGGNTGELFF
TGTGCCAGCAGCTCGCAGGGTCGACTAGCGGGGGGGAACACCGGGGAGCTGTTTTTT
>few|TRBD1|TRBJ2-3|TRBV7-2
CASSATGFSTDTQYF
TGTGCCAGCAGCGCGACAGGGTTTAGCACAGATACGCAGTATTTT
>-|TRBD2|TRBJ2-2|TRBV20-1
CSASKRGPNTGELFF
TGCAGTGCTAGTAAGCGGGGACCGAACACCGGGGAGCTGTTTTTT
>many|-|TRBJ1-5|TRBV20-1
CSARGNQPQHF
TGCAGTGCTAGGGGAAATCAGCCCCAGCATTTT
>-|-|TRBJ1-5|TRBV19
CASSIQAHQPQHF
TGTGCCAGTAGTATACAGGCCCATCAGCCCCAGCATTTT
>-|-|TRBJ2-4|TRBV6-1
CASSTRTGGGRNIQYF
TGTGCCAGCAGTACTCGAACAGGGGGGGGCCGGAACATTCAGTACTTC
>-|TRBD1|TRBJ2-3|TRBV6-1
CATRQGDTQYF
TGTGCCACTAGACAGGGGGATACGCAGTATTTT
>few|-|TRBJ2-2|TRBV7-3
CASSPSFSGDAGELFF
TGTGCCAGCAGCCCTTCTTTTTCAGGGGATGCCGGGGAGCTGTTTTTT
>few|-|TRBJ1-5|TRBV7-2
CASTLQNPLLSNQPQHF
TGTGCCAGCACCCTTCAGAACCCTCTTTTGAGCAATCAGCCCCAGCATTTT
>many|TRBD1|TRBJ2-7|TRBV7-2
CASSLFPTGSGYEQYF
TGTGCCAGCAGCTTATTCCCGACAGGGTCTGGTTACGAGCAGTACTTC
>many|TRBD2|TRBJ2-7|TRBV12-3/TRBV12-4
CASSGGLVDFGEQYF
TGTGCCAGCAGTGGGGGACTAGTGGACTTCGGCGAGCAGTACTTC